This T cell receptor (beta chain) was identified in a study of cytomegalovirus exposure and HLA in healthy donors. Study findings and constraints: In vitro testing confirmed a few CMV-associated chains as specific for CMV antigens.

Notes on this clone: What it binds is unknown.

There are 14 residues in the CDR3. V gave up 5 bases and J gave up 4 bases, with 14 bases separating them. The germline CDR1 and CDR2 sequences are SGHTA and FQGNSA. Primers: 60 Vbeta forward and 13 Jbeta reverse. Measured with immunoSEQ multiplex PCR; TCRdb has only the in-frame clones, and not every one. The sample lists 250,000 or so clones, 92% occurring once. The specimen was PBMCs. The TCR sequence derives from a girl aged 2-15 years in good health and CMV-seronegative. The chain links TRBV7-2 to TRBJ2-5; D might be TRBD1 (6 bases). CDR3 DNA sequence: TGTGCCAGCAGCACCGGGACATTAGGAGAGACCCAGTACTTC. It translates to CASSTGTLGETQYF.